The 30 T cell receptor beta chains reported below all come from one sample, sequenced in a study of blood T cell repertoires in COVID-19. TCRdb's copy holds only in-frame clones and misses some; the assay was immunoSEQ multiplex PCR. The sample shows about 80,000 clones, approximately 76% of them seen only once. Sequenced input: peripheral blood. These receptors originate from a man aged 70-80 years with active or convalescent COVID-19.

The chain combines TRBV3-1 (or the pseudogene TRBV3-2) with TRBJ2-5; 7 bases are shared with TRBD1. The germline CDR1 and CDR2 sequences are LGHDT and YNNKEL (reference sequence). V was clipped by 5 bases and J by 7 bases; unmatched bases: 7. The CDR3 sequence is 13 residues long. As DNA, the CDR3 is TGTGCCAGCAGCTTAACAGGGGATGGGACCCAGTACTTC. Its translation is CASSLTGDGTQYF.

This clone was picked up a small number of times. The chain carries TRBV7-9 and TRBJ2-2; 7 bases fit TRBD2. The CDR3 loop spans 15 amino acids. Losses at the gene ends were 1 base for V and 7 bases for J; bases not matched to a gene: 6. In germline, CDR1 is SEHNR, CDR2 FQNEAQ (reference sequence). Here the CDR3 DNA reads TGTGCCAGCAGCTTAGAGCGGGGTCCGGGCGGGGAGCTGTTTTTT. Its protein product is CASSLERGPGGELFF. Full variable domain (outside the CDR3, taken from reference TRBV7-9 and TRBJ2-2): DTGVSQNPRHKITKRGQNVTFRCDPISEHNRLYWYRQTLGQGPEFLTYFQNEAQLEKSRLLSDRFSAERPKGSFSTLEIQRTEQGDSAMYLCASSLERGPGGELFFGEGSRLTVL.

The rearrangement joins TRBV3-1 (or the pseudogene TRBV3-2) to TRBJ1-3; D is perhaps TRBD1 (5 bases). Trimming pared 5 bases from V and 0 bases from J, leaving 8 bases between. Germline V gene data show CDR1 as LGHDT and CDR2 as YNNKEL (reference sequence). The length of the CDR3 is 14 residues. CDR3 in DNA: TGTGCCAGCAGCATAGGGGACTCTGGAAACACCATATATTTT. Translation gives CASSIGDSGNTIYF.

The gene calls are TRBV7-9 and TRBJ1-4; 9 bases fit TRBD1. V shed 8 bases and J 5 bases; nucleotides not matched to a gene: 9. CDR1 is SEHNR and CDR2 is FQNEAQ in the germline V gene (reference sequence). The CDR3 loop spans 15 amino acids. CDR3 DNA: TGTGCCAGCGCAAAACAGACAGGGGGAAATGAAAAACTGTTTTTT. It translates to CASAKQTGGNEKLFF.

This chain uses TRBV3-1 (or the pseudogene TRBV3-2) with TRBJ2-5, with TRBD1 matching 9 bases. Germline V CDR1 and CDR2: LGHDT, YNNKEL (reference sequence). Trimming took 6 bases from V and 4 from J; bases not matched to a gene: 6. This CDR3 is built from 14 residues. CDR3 protein: CASRGQGSRETQYF. CDR3 sequence (DNA): TGTGCCAGCAGGGGACAGGGATCGAGAGAGACCCAGTACTTC.

The chain carries TRBV6-4 and TRBJ1-1; tentatively, D is TRBD1 (5 bases). Germline lookup yields CDR1 MRHNA and CDR2 SNTAGT. The CDR3 runs to 14 residues. V was shortened by 6 bases and J by 3 bases, with 14 bases between the two germline ends. The DNA for the CDR3 is TGTGCCAGCAGGCTACAGGAATCCCACACTGAAGCTTTCTTT. It encodes CASRLQESHTEAFF.

This clone appeared once. The chain links TRBV5-6 to TRBJ2-3; maybe TRBD1 (5 bases). V lost 5 bases and J 2 bases, leaving 9 bases between the germline ends. The CDR3 consists of 13 residues. CDR1 and CDR2 (germline): SGHDT, YYEEEE. CDR3 nucleotides: TGTGCCAGCAGGCGACAGTCCACAGATACGCAGTATTTT. It specifies CASRRQSTDTQYF.

The V and J genes are TRBV11-1 and TRBJ2-3, with TRBD2 matching 7 bases. Unmatched junction bases numbered 10, after V lost 5 bases and J lost 2 bases. CDR3 length equals 16 residues. Germline CDR1 and CDR2: SGHAT and FQDESV (reference sequence). The CDR3: CASSRTGTTYTDTQYF. The CDR3 DNA is TGTGCCAGCAGCCGGACCGGGACTACCTACACAGATACGCAGTATTTT. Looking up the rest from reference TRBV11-1 and TRBJ2-3 gives the full variable domain: EAEVAQSPRYKITEKSQAVAFWCDPISGHATLYWYRQILGQGPELLVQFQDESVVDDSQLPKDRFSAERLKGVDSTLKIQPAELGDSAMYLCASSRTGTTYTDTQYFGPGTRLTVL.

In DNA form, the CDR3 reads TGTGCCAGCAGCTTAGTCCGGGGACAGACCAACACCGGGGAGCTGTTTTTT. Residues: CASSLVRGQTNTGELFF. The chain is built from TRBV7-3 and TRBJ2-2; TRBD1 aligns across 7 bases. This CDR3 spans 17 amino acids. The germline V gene encodes CDR1 SGHTA and CDR2 FQGTGA. J lost 2 bases, V lost 2 bases, and 8 bases had no gene match.

This chain joins TRBV3-1 (or the pseudogene TRBV3-2) and TRBJ1-6; maybe TRBD1 (5 bases). CDR3 size: 18 residues. With 1 base removed from V and 9 bases from J, the gap between germline ends came to 22 bases. Germline V lookup: CDR1 LGHDT, CDR2 YNNKEL (reference sequence). Here the CDR3 reads CASSQVFRARGFSSPLHF. DNA for the CDR3: TGTGCCAGCAGCCAAGTATTCCGGGCCCGGGGGTTTAGTTCACCCCTCCACTTT.

The table lists this clone with a few counts. The chain couples TRBV9 to TRBJ1-6; no reliable D call. CDR1 and CDR2 from the germline V gene are SGDLS and YYNGEE. V was pared by 0 bases and J by 5 bases, with 9 bases between. This CDR3 has 15 amino acids. CDR3 amino acids: CASSVASTNNSPLHF. The DNA of the CDR3 is TGTGCCAGCAGCGTAGCTTCCACTAATAATTCACCCCTCCACTTT.

The chain uses TRBV5-1 and TRBJ1-6, with 9 bases fitting TRBD1. The CDR3 has 13 amino acids. V shed 3 bases, J shed 9 bases, and the junction held 1 base outside the gene matches. Germline assignment: CDR1 SGHRS and CDR2 YFSETQ. The CDR3 DNA follows: TGCGCCAGCAGCTCGACAGGGGGTTCACCCCTCCACTTT. It is translated as CASSSTGGSPLHF.

In this sample, this clone turned up once. The chain has TRBV2 and TRBJ1-4; 8 bases are a match to TRBD1. The germline gives CDR1 SNHLY, CDR2 FYNNEI. V lost 10 bases and J lost 4; bases outside the gene matches: 8. The CDR3 runs 14 residues. The CDR3, as DNA: TGTGCCACCGGACAGGGCGCGGGTAATGAAAAACTGTTTTTT. This sequence encodes CATGQGAGNEKLFF. Using reference TRBV2 and TRBJ1-4 for the parts outside the CDR3, the full variable domain is EPEVTQTPSHQVTQMGQEVILRCVPISNHLYFYWYRQILGQKVEFLVSFYNNEISEKSEIFDDQFSVERPDGSNFTLKIRSTKLEDSAMYFCATGQGAGNEKLFFGSGTQLSVL.

This clone showed up many times. The gene calls are TRBV27 and TRBJ1-5; TRBD1 matches at 8 bases. Germline lookup yields CDR1 MNHEY and CDR2 SMNVEV (reference sequence). The CDR3 is 14 residues long. V was pared by 7 bases and J by 6 bases, with 8 bases of the junction left unmatched. The CDR3 DNA reads TGTGCCAGCATGTCGGGGACAGGCGGTCAGCCCCAGCATTTT. Translating it yields CASMSGTGGQPQHF.

V is TRBV28 and J is TRBJ2-5; TRBD2 matches at 13 bases. The germline V gene has CDR1 MDHEN and CDR2 SYDVKM. The V gene end was trimmed by 6 bases and the J gene end by 3 bases; junction bases not matched to a gene: 4. The CDR3 length is 15 residues. CDR3 amino acids: CASSVTSGGKETQYF. CDR3 DNA sequence: TGTGCCAGCAGCGTGACTAGCGGGGGGAAAGAGACCCAGTACTTC.

The V gene is TRBV12-3 or TRBV12-4, the J gene TRBJ1-2; D possibly corresponds to TRBD1 (6 bases). The CDR3 loop spans 13 amino acids. Trimming removed 6 bases at V and 8 bases at J, with 16 bases between. The CDR3 sequence is CASRSQGSRGYTF. CDR3 nucleotide sequence: TGTGCCAGCAGGTCACAGGGAAGTCGGGGCTACACCTTC.

The J gene is TRBJ2-5, the V gene TRBV7-9; 10 positions agree with TRBD1. V dropped 1 base and J dropped 5; count of bases not matched to a gene: 4. The germline V gene has CDR1 SEHNR and CDR2 FQNEAQ (reference sequence). The CDR3 has 15 residues. The CDR3 DNA reads as TGTGCCAGCAGCTTAGGACAGGGGGCTGGGGAGACCCAGTACTTC. This codes for CASSLGQGAGETQYF.

The chain employs TRBV5-1 and TRBJ2-2; 9 nucleotides match TRBD2. The CDR3 runs to 15 residues. Germline V gene lookup returns CDR1 SGHRS and CDR2 YFSETQ. J gave up 4 bases and V 3 bases, and 4 bases lay outside the gene matches. The CDR3 spells CASSWGLAGTGELFF. The CDR3 bases are TGCGCCAGCAGCTGGGGACTAGCTGGCACCGGGGAGCTGTTTTTT.

V is TRBV19 and J is TRBJ1-6, with D possibly TRBD1 on 6 matching bases. The germline gives CDR1 LNHDA, CDR2 SQIVND (reference sequence). V gave up 4 bases and J gave up 7 bases, with 14 bases separating them. CDR3 length equals 15 residues. CDR3 sequence: CASSTEHRENSPLHF. The DNA for the CDR3 is TGTGCCAGTAGTACCGAGCACAGGGAGAATTCACCCCTCCACTTT.

The rearrangement links TRBV14 to TRBJ2-3; 12 bases match TRBD2. Losses at the gene ends were 3 bases for V and 2 bases for J; bases not matched to a gene: 3. Germline values: CDR1 SGHDN, CDR2 FVKESK. The CDR3 extends over 16 amino acids. This chain's CDR3 is CASSQTSGGLTDTQYF. The CDR3 bases are TGTGCCAGCAGCCAGACTAGCGGGGGACTCACAGATACGCAGTATTTT.

The chain is built from TRBV19 and TRBJ1-1; no definite D call. The CDR3 has 14 residues. The germline CDR1 and CDR2 sequences are LNHDA and SQIVND (reference sequence). With 3 bases removed from V and 1 base from J, the gap between germline ends came to 9 bases. CDR3 nucleotide sequence: TGTGCCAGTAGTATCTCCCAGAAGAACACTGAAGCTTTCTTT. Translating gives CASSISQKNTEAFF.

The chain couples TRBV27 to TRBJ2-3, with 8 bases aligning to TRBD2. V lost 5 bases to trimming and J lost 4 bases; unmatched junction nucleotides: 2. CDR3 length equals 13 residues. Per the germline V gene, CDR1 is MNHEY and CDR2 is SMNVEV (reference sequence). CDR3 sequence: CASSGLASDTQYF. CDR3 DNA sequence: TGTGCCAGCAGTGGACTAGCCTCAGATACGCAGTATTTT.

The V gene is TRBV24-1, the J gene TRBJ2-1; perhaps TRBD1 as D (5 bases). V dropped 6 bases and J dropped 5 bases, with 13 bases sitting between them. Germline V gene sequence: CDR1 KGHDR, CDR2 SFDVKD. This CDR3 is 14 amino acids long. The CDR3 DNA reads as TGTGCCACCAGTTCCCCAGTCAGGGACAATGAGCAGTTCTTC. Amino acids: CATSSPVRDNEQFF.

The CDR3 coding sequence is TGTGCCATCAGGACAGGGGACCCTAATTCACCCCTCCACTTT. As protein: CAIRTGDPNSPLHF. V is TRBV10-3 and J is TRBJ1-6, with 8 bases identical to TRBD1. The CDR3 covers 14 residues. The J segment lost 6 bases and the V segment lost 6 bases, leaving 4 bases of the junction unmatched. The germline V gene encodes CDR1 ENHRY and CDR2 SYGVKD.

The chain carries TRBV9 and TRBJ1-3; D perhaps matches TRBD1 (6 bases). CDR3 length equals 14 residues. Germline V gene lookup returns CDR1 SGDLS and CDR2 YYNGEE. V was pared by 0 bases and J by 4 bases, with 8 bases between. CDR3 protein: CASSVGGQGNTIYF. The DNA for the CDR3 is TGTGCCAGCAGCGTAGGGGGACAAGGAAACACCATATATTTT.

The rearrangement uses TRBV5-6 and TRBJ1-1; D unclear. Germline V CDR1 and CDR2: SGHDT, YYEEEE. The CDR3 totals 12 residues. V was shortened by 2 bases and J by 9 bases, with 11 bases between the two germline ends. CDR3: CASSFSANQAFF. As DNA, the CDR3 is TGTGCCAGCAGCTTTAGTGCCAACCAAGCTTTCTTT.

DNA for the CDR3: TGCGCCAGCAGCTCAGGACAGTTAACTGGGTCGGGCACTGAAGCTTTCTTT. Translated, it gives CASSSGQLTGSGTEAFF. The V gene is TRBV5-1, the J gene TRBJ1-1; TRBD1 is a possible D gene (6 bases). CDR3 length: 17 residues. Per the germline V gene, CDR1 is SGHRS and CDR2 is YFSETQ. Trimming took 3 bases from V and 4 from J, leaving 22 bases between them.

J is TRBJ2-3 and V is TRBV29-1, with 7 bases matching TRBD2. This CDR3 has 14 amino acids. The J segment lost 2 bases and the V segment lost 4 bases, leaving 6 bases of the junction unmatched. Germline loops: CDR1 SQVTM, CDR2 ANQGSEA. The CDR3 sequence: CSVVEAGYTDTQYF. DNA for the CDR3: TGCAGCGTTGTGGAAGCGGGGTACACAGATACGCAGTATTTT.

The V and J genes are TRBV6-5 and TRBJ2-5; TRBD1 agrees at 7 bases. After removal of 5 bases from V and 2 bases from J, the junction contained 2 bases not matched to a gene. This CDR3 contains 13 residues. CDR1 and CDR2 from the germline V gene are MNHEY and SVGAGI. CDR3 residues: CASSRDSQETQYF. DNA of the CDR3: TGTGCCAGCAGTCGGGACAGTCAAGAGACCCAGTACTTC.

This clone was seen ten or more times. In DNA, the CDR3 is TGCGCCAGCAGCCTAGAGGGACAGTATAGCAATCAGCCCCAGCATTTT. Protein product: CASSLEGQYSNQPQHF. The rearrangement links TRBV4-1 to TRBJ1-5; 7 bases match TRBD1. J was trimmed by 0 bases and V by 4 bases; bases with no gene match: 6. The CDR3 contains 16 residues. Germline V CDR1 and CDR2: MGHRA, YSYEKL.